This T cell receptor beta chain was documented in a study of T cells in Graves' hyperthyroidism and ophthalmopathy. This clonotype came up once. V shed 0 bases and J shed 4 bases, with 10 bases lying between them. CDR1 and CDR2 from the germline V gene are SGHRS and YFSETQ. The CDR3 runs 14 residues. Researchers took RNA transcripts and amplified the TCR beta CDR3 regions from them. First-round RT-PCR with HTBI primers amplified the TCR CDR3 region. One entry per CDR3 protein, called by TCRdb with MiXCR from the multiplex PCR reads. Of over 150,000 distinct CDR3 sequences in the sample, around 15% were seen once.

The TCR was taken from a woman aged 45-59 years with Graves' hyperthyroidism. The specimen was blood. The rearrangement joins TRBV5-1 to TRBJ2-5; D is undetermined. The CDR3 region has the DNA TGCGCCAGCAGCTTGGGCGGCGGACGAGAGACCCAGTACTTC. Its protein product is CASSLGGGRETQYF. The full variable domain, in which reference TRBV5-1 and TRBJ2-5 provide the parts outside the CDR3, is KAGVTQTPRYLIKTRGQQVTLSCSPISGHRSVSWYQQTPGQGLQFLFEYFSETQRNKGNFPGRFSGRQFSNSRSEMNVSTLELGDSALYLCASSLGGGRETQYFGPGTRLLVL.